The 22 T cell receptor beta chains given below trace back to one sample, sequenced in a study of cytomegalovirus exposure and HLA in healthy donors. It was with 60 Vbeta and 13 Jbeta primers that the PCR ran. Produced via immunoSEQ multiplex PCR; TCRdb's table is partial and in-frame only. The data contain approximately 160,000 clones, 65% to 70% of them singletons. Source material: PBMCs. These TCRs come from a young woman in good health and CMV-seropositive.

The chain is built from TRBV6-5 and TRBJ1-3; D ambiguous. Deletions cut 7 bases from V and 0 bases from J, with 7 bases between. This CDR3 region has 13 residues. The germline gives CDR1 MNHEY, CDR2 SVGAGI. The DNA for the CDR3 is TGTGCCAGCATTTCTACCTCTGGAAACACCATATATTTT. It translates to CASISTSGNTIYF.

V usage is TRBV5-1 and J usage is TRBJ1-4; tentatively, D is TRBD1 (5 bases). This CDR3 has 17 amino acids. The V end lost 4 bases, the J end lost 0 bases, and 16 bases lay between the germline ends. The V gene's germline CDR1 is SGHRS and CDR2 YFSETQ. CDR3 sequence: CASSDVLGGSTNEKLFF. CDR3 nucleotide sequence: TGCGCCAGCAGCGACGTCCTCGGGGGGTCAACTAATGAAAAACTGTTTTTT.

This CDR3 is CASSPRPTSTDTQYF. The CDR3 nucleotides read TGTGCCAGCAGCCCCAGACCGACTTCCACAGATACGCAGTATTTT. The chain carries TRBV7-8 and TRBJ2-3; no clear D. Germline lookup yields CDR1 SGHVS and CDR2 FQNEAQ. This CDR3 region has 15 residues. V gave up 5 bases and J gave up 2 bases, with 14 bases separating them. Full variable domain (outside the CDR3, taken from reference TRBV7-8 and TRBJ2-3): GAGVSQSPRYKVAKRGQDVALRCDPISGHVSLFWYQQALGQGPEFLTYFQNEAQLDKSGLPSDRFFAERPEGSVSTLKIQRTQQEDSAVYLCASSPRPTSTDTQYFGPGTRLTVL.

The CDR3 DNA reads as TGTGCCAGTAGAGCAGGGCTTAGCAATCAGCCCCAGCATTTT. The encoded protein is CASRAGLSNQPQHF. This sequence joins TRBV19 and TRBJ1-5; a possible D gene is TRBD1 (5 bases). CDR1 is LNHDA, CDR2 SQIVND, per germline (reference sequence). Trimming stripped 6 bases from V and 0 bases from J, with 9 bases between. CDR3 length: 14 residues.

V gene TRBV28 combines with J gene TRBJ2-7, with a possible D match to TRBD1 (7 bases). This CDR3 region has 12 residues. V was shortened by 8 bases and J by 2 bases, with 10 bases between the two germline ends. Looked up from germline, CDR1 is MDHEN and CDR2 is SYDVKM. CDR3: CASSRGAYEQYF. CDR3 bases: TGTGCCAGCTCCAGGGGGGCCTACGAGCAGTACTTC.

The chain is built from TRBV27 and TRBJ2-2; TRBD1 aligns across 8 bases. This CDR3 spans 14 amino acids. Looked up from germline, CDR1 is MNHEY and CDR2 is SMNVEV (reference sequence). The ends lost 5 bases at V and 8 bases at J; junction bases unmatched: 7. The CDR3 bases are TGTGCCAGCAGTCACAGGACAGGGCTGGGGGAGCTGTTTTTT. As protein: CASSHRTGLGELFF.

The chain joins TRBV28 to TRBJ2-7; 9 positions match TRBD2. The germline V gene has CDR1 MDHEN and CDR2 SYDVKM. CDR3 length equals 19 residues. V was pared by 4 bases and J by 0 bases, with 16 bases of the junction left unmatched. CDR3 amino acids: CASSSPGLARRRSSYEQYF. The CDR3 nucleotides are TGTGCCAGCAGTTCCCCCGGACTAGCGAGACGCCGGAGCTCCTACGAGCAGTACTTC.

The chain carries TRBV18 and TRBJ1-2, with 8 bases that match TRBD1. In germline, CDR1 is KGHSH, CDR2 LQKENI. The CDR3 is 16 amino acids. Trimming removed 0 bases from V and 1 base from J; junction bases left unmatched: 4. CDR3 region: CASSPPVTGGNYGYTF. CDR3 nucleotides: TGTGCCAGCTCACCACCTGTTACAGGGGGTAACTATGGCTACACCTTC.

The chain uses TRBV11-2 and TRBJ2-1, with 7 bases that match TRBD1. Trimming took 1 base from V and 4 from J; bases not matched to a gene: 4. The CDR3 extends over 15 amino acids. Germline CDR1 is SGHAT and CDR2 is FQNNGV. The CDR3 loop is CASSLVTGQYNEQFF. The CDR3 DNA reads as TGTGCCAGCAGCTTAGTAACGGGACAGTACAATGAGCAGTTCTTC.

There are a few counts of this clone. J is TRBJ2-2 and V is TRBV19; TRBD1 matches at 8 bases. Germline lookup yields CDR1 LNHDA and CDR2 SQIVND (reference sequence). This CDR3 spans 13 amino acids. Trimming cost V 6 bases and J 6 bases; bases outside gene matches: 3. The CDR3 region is CASRGQGPGELFF. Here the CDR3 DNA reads TGTGCCAGTAGAGGACAGGGCCCCGGGGAGCTGTTTTTT.

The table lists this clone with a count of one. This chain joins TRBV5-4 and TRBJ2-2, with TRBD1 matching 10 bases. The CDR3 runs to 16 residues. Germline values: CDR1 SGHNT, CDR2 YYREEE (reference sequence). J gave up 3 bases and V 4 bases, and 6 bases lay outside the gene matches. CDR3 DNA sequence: TGTGCCAGCAGCGTGGGGGACAGGGGAGACACCGGGGAGCTGTTTTTT. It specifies CASSVGDRGDTGELFF.

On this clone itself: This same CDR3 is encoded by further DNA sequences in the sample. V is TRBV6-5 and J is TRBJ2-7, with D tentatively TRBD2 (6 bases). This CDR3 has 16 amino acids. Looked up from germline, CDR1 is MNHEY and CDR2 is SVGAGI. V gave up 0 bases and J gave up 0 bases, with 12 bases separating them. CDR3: CASSYSMGSGSYEQYF. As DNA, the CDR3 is TGTGCCAGCAGTTACTCGATGGGTAGCGGCTCCTACGAGCAGTACTTC.

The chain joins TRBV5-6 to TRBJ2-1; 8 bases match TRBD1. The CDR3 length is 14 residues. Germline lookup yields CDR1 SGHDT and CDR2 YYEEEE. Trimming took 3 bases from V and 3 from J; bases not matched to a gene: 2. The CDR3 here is CASSYGTGYNEQFF. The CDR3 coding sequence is TGTGCCAGCAGCTACGGGACAGGCTACAATGAGCAGTTCTTC.

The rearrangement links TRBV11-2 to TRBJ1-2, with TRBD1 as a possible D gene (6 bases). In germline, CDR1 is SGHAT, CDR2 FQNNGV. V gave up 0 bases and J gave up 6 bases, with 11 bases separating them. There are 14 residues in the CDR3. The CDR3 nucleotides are TGTGCCAGCAGCTTAGATCTGGGGGCGCATGGCTACACCTTC. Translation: CASSLDLGAHGYTF.

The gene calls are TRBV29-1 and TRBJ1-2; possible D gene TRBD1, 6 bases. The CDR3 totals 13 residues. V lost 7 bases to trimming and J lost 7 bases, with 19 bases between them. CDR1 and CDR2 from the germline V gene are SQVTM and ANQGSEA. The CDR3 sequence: CSAPGHRYGGYTF. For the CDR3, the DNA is TGCAGCGCCCCGGGACACCGGTACGGTGGCTACACCTTC.

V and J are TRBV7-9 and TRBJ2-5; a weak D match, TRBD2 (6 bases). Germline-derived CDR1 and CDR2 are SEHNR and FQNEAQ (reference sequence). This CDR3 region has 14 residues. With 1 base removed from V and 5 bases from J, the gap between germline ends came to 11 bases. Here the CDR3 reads CASSLVGGVETQYF. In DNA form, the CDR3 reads TGTGCCAGCAGCTTAGTGGGCGGGGTGGAGACCCAGTACTTC.

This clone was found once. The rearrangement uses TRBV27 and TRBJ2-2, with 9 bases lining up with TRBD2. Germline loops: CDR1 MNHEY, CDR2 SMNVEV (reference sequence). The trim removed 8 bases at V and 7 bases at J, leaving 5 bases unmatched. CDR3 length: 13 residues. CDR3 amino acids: CASLAGYDGELFF. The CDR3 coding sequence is TGTGCCAGCCTAGCGGGGTACGACGGGGAGCTGTTTTTT.

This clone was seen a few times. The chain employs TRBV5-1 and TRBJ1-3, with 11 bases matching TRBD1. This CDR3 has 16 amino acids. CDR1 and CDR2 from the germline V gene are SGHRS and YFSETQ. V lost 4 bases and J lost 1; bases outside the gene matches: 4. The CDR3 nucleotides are TGCGCCAGCAGCCCGGACAGGGGGCTGTCTGGAAACACCATATATTTT. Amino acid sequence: CASSPDRGLSGNTIYF. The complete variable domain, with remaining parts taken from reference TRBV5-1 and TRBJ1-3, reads KAGVTQTPRYLIKTRGQQVTLSCSPISGHRSVSWYQQTPGQGLQFLFEYFSETQRNKGNFPGRFSGRQFSNSRSEMNVSTLELGDSALYLCASSPDRGLSGNTIYFGEGSWLTVV.

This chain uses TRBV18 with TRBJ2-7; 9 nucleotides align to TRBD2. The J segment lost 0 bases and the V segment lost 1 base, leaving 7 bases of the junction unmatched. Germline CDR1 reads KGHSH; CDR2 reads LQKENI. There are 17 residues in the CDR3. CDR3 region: CASSPLGRLAVSYEQYF. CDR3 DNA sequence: TGTGCCAGCTCACCACTGGGAAGACTAGCGGTCTCCTACGAGCAGTACTTC.

CDR3 region: CASSIRARDGQPQHF. The CDR3 coding sequence is TGTGCCAGTAGTATCCGAGCCAGGGATGGACAGCCCCAGCATTTT. V and J are TRBV19 and TRBJ1-5, with D possibly matching TRBD1 (5 bases). CDR3 length equals 15 residues. V was clipped by 3 bases and J by 7 bases, with 16 bases between them. CDR1 and CDR2 from the germline V gene are LNHDA and SQIVND (reference sequence).

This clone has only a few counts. CDR3 nucleotides: TGTGCCAGCAGCGGAACTAGTTGGTACACCTACGAGCAGTACTTC. This sequence encodes CASSGTSWYTYEQYF. The chain employs TRBV6-1 and TRBJ2-7; D perhaps matches TRBD2 (5 bases). From germline, CDR1 is MNHNS and CDR2 SASEGT. This CDR3 spans 15 amino acids. Trimming pared 6 bases from V and 2 bases from J, leaving 17 bases between.

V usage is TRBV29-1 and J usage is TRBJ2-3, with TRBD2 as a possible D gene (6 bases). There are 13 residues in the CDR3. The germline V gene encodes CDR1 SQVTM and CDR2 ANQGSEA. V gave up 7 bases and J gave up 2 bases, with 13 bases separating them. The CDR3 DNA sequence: TGCAGCGCCGGGCGGGACCTCACAGATACGCAGTATTTT. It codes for CSAGRDLTDTQYF.